One sample yielded the 27 T cell receptor beta chains listed below, sequenced in a study of blood T cell repertoires in COVID-19 (dated by TCRdb to about 2020). Libraries were prepared through the immunoSEQ multiplex PCR assay. TCRdb took over this immuneACCESS table, retaining in-frame rearrangements with V and J assigned. Such tables are incomplete; in checked studies, under half of the missing clones stem from an unresolved V gene, and the remainder is unexplained. Within this sample are over 100,000 clones, with 90% to 95% of them counted one time only. Approximately 6% of the sample belongs to the ten largest clones. The sequenced material came from peripheral blood. The receptors were sampled from a human donor in a cohort sampled during active COVID-19.

This clone is a singleton in its sample. CDR3 in amino acids: CASSVGATFPGNTIYF. CDR3 nucleotides: TGTGCCAGCAGCGTAGGGGCTACCTTCCCTGGAAACACCATATATTTT. The rearrangement joins TRBV9 to TRBJ1-3; D is undetermined. The CDR3 is made up of 16 amino acids. The germline V gene has CDR1 SGDLS and CDR2 YYNGEE. V gave up 0 bases and J gave up 2 bases, with 12 bases separating them.

V and J are TRBV7-9 and TRBJ1-1; TRBD1 agrees at 8 bases. The ends lost 0 bases at V and 6 bases at J; junction bases unmatched: 3. The CDR3 runs to 14 residues. CDR1 SEHNR and CDR2 FQNEAQ come from the germline V gene (reference sequence). The CDR3 loop reads CASSLASTGAEAFF. The CDR3 DNA reads TGTGCCAGCAGCTTAGCGTCGACAGGGGCTGAAGCTTTCTTT.

This clone has a single count. This chain links TRBV9 with TRBJ2-3; 10 bases map to TRBD1. Per the germline V gene, CDR1 is SGDLS and CDR2 is YYNGEE. The CDR3 is 15 residues long. The ends lost 2 bases at V and 4 bases at J; junction bases unmatched: 4. CDR3 residues: CASSVSGTGADTQYF. CDR3 coding DNA: TGTGCCAGCAGCGTCTCCGGGACAGGGGCAGATACGCAGTATTTT.

The V and J genes are TRBV6-5 and TRBJ2-5; 11 bases are a match to TRBD2. The CDR3 is 14 residues long. The V gene end was trimmed by 5 bases and the J gene end by 3 bases; junction bases not matched to a gene: 2. CDR1 and CDR2 (germline): MNHEY, SVGAGI. The CDR3 is CASSKLAGEETQYF. The CDR3 DNA reads as TGTGCCAGCAGTAAACTAGCGGGGGAAGAGACCCAGTACTTC.

The V call is TRBV27, the J call TRBJ2-1; 8 nucleotides align to TRBD2. J gave up 7 bases and V 5 bases, and 7 bases lay outside the gene matches. Germline-derived CDR1 and CDR2 are MNHEY and SMNVEV (reference sequence). The CDR3 loop spans 14 amino acids. CDR3: CASSPSPGGNEQFF. For the CDR3, the DNA is TGTGCCAGCAGTCCTTCCCCGGGGGGGAATGAGCAGTTCTTC.

This clone was recorded once. This chain joins TRBV2 and TRBJ2-7; no reliable D call. This CDR3 spans 12 amino acids. The V gene's germline CDR1 is SNHLY and CDR2 FYNNEI. The V end lost 3 bases, the J end lost 4 bases, and 7 bases lay between the germline ends. CDR3 in amino acids: CASSDVLYEQYF. The CDR3 bases are TGTGCCAGCAGTGATGTGCTATACGAGCAGTACTTC.

The V call is TRBV10-3, the J call TRBJ2-7; D gene unclear. CDR3 length equals 12 residues. Germline V gene sequence: CDR1 ENHRY, CDR2 SYGVKD. Trimming took 3 bases from V and 4 from J, leaving 7 bases between them. CDR3 DNA: TGTGCCATCAGTGATTTGAGGTACGAGCAGTACTTC. Translated: CAISDLRYEQYF.

The V gene is TRBV6-2 or TRBV6-3, the J gene TRBJ2-7; no clear D. This CDR3 contains 12 residues. CDR1 MNHEY and CDR2 SVGEGT come from the germline V gene. V lost 5 bases and J 3 bases, leaving 8 bases between the germline ends. CDR3 nucleotide sequence: TGTGCCAGCAGTATAGACAACTACGAGCAGTACTTC. Its translation: CASSIDNYEQYF.

In this sample, this clone turned up a few times. The J gene is TRBJ2-1, the V gene TRBV11-2; 9 bases line up with TRBD2. Germline loops: CDR1 SGHAT, CDR2 FQNNGV. The CDR3 is made up of 15 amino acids. The V gene end was trimmed by 5 bases and the J gene end by 8 bases; junction bases not matched to a gene: 10. In DNA form, the CDR3 reads TGTGCCAGCAGCCCCCGGACTAGCGAGCTGGATGAGCAGTTCTTC. As protein: CASSPRTSELDEQFF.

In its sample, this clone was seen a few times. Other DNA sequences within the sample encode an identical CDR3. The V gene is TRBV7-2, the J gene TRBJ2-1; D is ambiguous. Trimming stripped 6 bases from V and 7 bases from J, with 7 bases between. The CDR3 contains 11 residues. The germline gives CDR1 SGHTA, CDR2 FQGNSA. The CDR3, as DNA: TGTGCCAGCAGTTTACTTAATGAGCAGTTCTTC. This encodes CASSLLNEQFF.

V usage is TRBV6-6 and J usage is TRBJ1-5; 8 bases align to TRBD1. CDR3 length: 15 amino acids. Per germline, CDR1 MNHNY and CDR2 SVGAGI (reference sequence). The V gene end was trimmed by 4 bases and the J gene end by 3 bases; junction bases not matched to a gene: 5. The CDR3 sequence is CASSSTGVDNQPQHF. DNA for the CDR3: TGTGCCAGCAGTTCGACAGGGGTGGACAATCAGCCCCAGCATTTT.

This clone counts as medium-sized. The gene calls are TRBV19 and TRBJ2-7, with 8 positions matching TRBD1. Trimming at V came to 10 bases and at J to 1 base, leaving 6 bases not matched to a gene. Germline values: CDR1 LNHDA, CDR2 SQIVND (reference sequence). This CDR3 region has 13 residues. DNA of the CDR3: TGTGCCACCAAGGGGACAGGTTCCTACGAGCAGTACTTC. Translating it yields CATKGTGSYEQYF.

This clone was detected only once. The rearrangement links TRBV5-6 to TRBJ1-4, with 7 bases matching TRBD1. This CDR3 has 14 residues. Losses at the gene ends were 4 bases for V and 3 bases for J; bases not matched to a gene: 3. CDR1 is SGHDT and CDR2 is YYEEEE in the germline V gene. CDR3 residues: CASSPRGANEKLFF. CDR3 DNA: TGTGCCAGCAGCCCCAGGGGGGCTAATGAAAAACTGTTTTTT.

The chain recombines TRBV12-3 or TRBV12-4 with TRBJ1-2; the D is unclear. V lost 4 bases and J 4 bases, leaving 7 bases between the germline ends. There are 12 residues in the CDR3. DNA for the CDR3: TGTGCCAGCAGTTCCCGACTCTATGGCTACACCTTC. Protein: CASSSRLYGYTF.

This rearrangement joins TRBV7-9 to TRBJ2-7, with 7 positions matching TRBD2. After removal of 5 bases from V and 6 bases from J, the junction contained 19 bases not matched to a gene. The CDR3 is 17 amino acids. Germline loops: CDR1 SEHNR, CDR2 FQNEAQ (reference sequence). CDR3 in DNA: TGTGCCAGCAGCCTCAGCGGGATATACGTCGGTTGGAGCGAGCAGTACTTC. Translation gives CASSLSGIYVGWSEQYF.

This clone was observed a few times. The rearrangement links TRBV2 to TRBJ1-1; TRBD1 matches at 8 bases. The germline gives CDR1 SNHLY, CDR2 FYNNEI. Trimming at V came to 7 bases and at J to 0 bases, leaving 4 bases not matched to a gene. CDR3 length: 14 amino acids. CDR3 coding DNA: TGTGCCAGCACTAGGACAGGGCTGAACACTGAAGCTTTCTTT. It codes for CASTRTGLNTEAFF.

The V and J genes are TRBV20-1 and TRBJ2-1; D perhaps matches TRBD2 (5 bases). The V end was cut by 5 bases, the J end by 3 bases, with 5 bases between. This CDR3 has 11 residues. Germline V CDR1 and CDR2: DFQATT, SNEGSKA (reference sequence). The CDR3: CSAAGYNEQFF. The DNA of the CDR3 is TGCAGTGCTGCGGGCTACAATGAGCAGTTCTTC.

Regarding this clone: Sequence at one end of the junction differs from germline and may be a read error. The chain carries TRBV7-7 and TRBJ2-3; D is unresolved. Germline V lookup: CDR1 SSHAT, CDR2 FNYEAQ (reference sequence). The CDR3 runs 15 residues. Here the CDR3 DNA reads TGTGCTAGCAGCCCTTCGTTCCCGTCGACAGATACGCAGTATTTT. Protein: CASSPSFPSTDTQYF.

The V and J genes are TRBV6-5 and TRBJ2-5; D gene uncertain. The germline V gene has CDR1 MNHEY and CDR2 SVGAGI. The CDR3 is 11 residues long. The V gene lost 8 bases and the J gene lost 5 bases, with 9 bases spanning the gap. CDR3 coding DNA: TGTGCCAGCGGGTGGGCGGAGACCCAGTACTTC. Its protein is CASGWAETQYF.

The chain carries TRBV20-1 and TRBJ2-1; perhaps TRBD2 as D (5 bases). Germline CDR1 reads DFQATT; CDR2 reads SNEGSKA (reference sequence). Between the trimmed V and J ends, which lost 3 bases and 8 bases, there was a span of 17 bases. This CDR3 comprises 14 residues. Here the CDR3 reads CSASSDQNWDEQFF. The DNA for the CDR3 is TGCAGTGCTAGTAGCGATCAAAATTGGGATGAGCAGTTCTTC.

V gene TRBV7-2 combines with J gene TRBJ2-5, with D possibly TRBD2 on 7 matching bases. This CDR3 region has 18 residues. Between the trimmed V and J ends, which lost 4 bases and 1 base, there was a span of 22 bases. Germline V gene lookup returns CDR1 SGHTA and CDR2 FQGNSA. CDR3 residues: CASSYQGGGGLVQETQYF. For the CDR3, the DNA is TGTGCCAGCAGCTACCAAGGAGGGGGGGGCCTAGTCCAAGAGACCCAGTACTTC.

The rearrangement links TRBV27 to TRBJ2-4; 9 bases map to TRBD1. CDR3 length equals 15 residues. The trim removed 5 bases at V and 3 bases at J, leaving 5 bases unmatched. Per germline, CDR1 MNHEY and CDR2 SMNVEV (reference sequence). CDR3 sequence: CASSTQGAYKNIQYF. CDR3 DNA sequence: TGTGCCAGCAGTACACAGGGGGCCTACAAAAACATTCAGTACTTC.

This rearrangement joins TRBV13 to TRBJ2-3, with 9 bases lining up with TRBD2. There are 15 residues in the CDR3. Germline CDR1 PRHDT, CDR2 FYEKMQ (reference sequence). The J segment lost 6 bases and the V segment lost 5 bases, leaving 9 bases of the junction unmatched. The CDR3 spells CASSTRGAGGDTQYF. Here the CDR3 DNA reads TGTGCCAGCAGCACCCGGGGCGCGGGAGGGGATACGCAGTATTTT.

The J gene is TRBJ2-7, the V gene TRBV12-3 or TRBV12-4; TRBD2 aligns across 7 bases. There are 13 residues in the CDR3. Losses at the gene ends were 4 bases for V and 2 bases for J; bases not matched to a gene: 2. The chain's CDR3 is CASSYGTTYEQYF. DNA for the CDR3: TGTGCCAGCAGTTATGGGACTACCTACGAGCAGTACTTC.

This clone was found once. CDR3 sequence reads: CASSQENIYGYTF. CDR3 in DNA: TGTGCCAGCAGCCAAGAAAATATCTATGGCTACACCTTC. The chain uses TRBV3-1 (or the pseudogene TRBV3-2) and TRBJ1-2; D is undetermined. The CDR3 has 13 residues. V lost 0 bases to trimming and J lost 4 bases, with 6 bases between them. Per germline, CDR1 LGHDT and CDR2 YNNKEL (reference sequence).

This sequence joins TRBV5-6 and TRBJ1-5; 7 nucleotides line up with TRBD1. With V trimmed by 7 bases and J by 3 bases, 7 bases remained unmatched. Germline V gene data show CDR1 as SGHDT and CDR2 as YYEEEE. The CDR3 is 14 residues long. CDR3 coding DNA: TGTGCCAGCGGCAGACAGGGATACAATCAGCCCCAGCATTTT. Residues: CASGRQGYNQPQHF.

This chain uses TRBV13 with TRBJ1-1; D gene unclear. This CDR3 spans 14 amino acids. The germline gives CDR1 PRHDT, CDR2 FYEKMQ (reference sequence). Trimming removed 4 bases from V and 0 bases from J, with 9 bases in between. Written as DNA, the CDR3 is TGTGCCAGCAGCTCCCCGGGGTTGAACACTGAAGCTTTCTTT. It codes for CASSSPGLNTEAFF.